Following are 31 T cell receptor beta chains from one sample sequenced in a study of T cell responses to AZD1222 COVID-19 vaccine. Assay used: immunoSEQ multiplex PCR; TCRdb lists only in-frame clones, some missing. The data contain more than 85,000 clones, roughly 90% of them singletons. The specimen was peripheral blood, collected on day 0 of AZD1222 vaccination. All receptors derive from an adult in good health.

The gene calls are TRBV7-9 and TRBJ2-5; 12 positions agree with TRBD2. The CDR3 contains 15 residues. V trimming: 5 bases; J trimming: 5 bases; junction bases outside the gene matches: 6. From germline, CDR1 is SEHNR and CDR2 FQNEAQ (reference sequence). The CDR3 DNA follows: TGTGCCAGCAGCGCTAGCGGGGGGGCCAGGGAGACCCAGTACTTC. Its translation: CASSASGGARETQYF.

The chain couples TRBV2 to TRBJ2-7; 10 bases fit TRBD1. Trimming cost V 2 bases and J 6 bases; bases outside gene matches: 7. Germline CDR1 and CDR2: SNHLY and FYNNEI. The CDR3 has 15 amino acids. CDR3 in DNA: TGTGCCAGCAGTGAACAGGGAGACAGGGGGCGCGAGCAGTACTTC. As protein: CASSEQGDRGREQYF. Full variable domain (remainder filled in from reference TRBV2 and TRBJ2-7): EPEVTQTPSHQVTQMGQEVILRCVPISNHLYFYWYRQILGQKVEFLVSFYNNEISEKSEIFDDQFSVERPDGSNFTLKIRSTKLEDSAMYFCASSEQGDRGREQYFGPGTRLTVT.

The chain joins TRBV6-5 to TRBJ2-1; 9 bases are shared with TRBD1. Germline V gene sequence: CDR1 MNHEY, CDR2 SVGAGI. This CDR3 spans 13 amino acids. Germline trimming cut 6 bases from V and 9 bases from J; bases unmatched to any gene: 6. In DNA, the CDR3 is TGTGCCAGCAGACAGGGGGCGGTTGGTGAGCAGTTCTTC. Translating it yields CASRQGAVGEQFF.

CDR3 sequence: CASSLTLWTSGRTTDTQYF. CDR3 in DNA: TGCGCCAGCAGCTTGACCCTATGGACTAGCGGGAGGACCACAGATACGCAGTATTTT. The chain has TRBV5-1 and TRBJ2-3; 14 bases match TRBD2. Germline CDR1 reads SGHRS; CDR2 reads YFSETQ. The J segment lost 2 bases and the V segment lost 1 base, leaving 9 bases of the junction unmatched. The CDR3 has 19 amino acids.

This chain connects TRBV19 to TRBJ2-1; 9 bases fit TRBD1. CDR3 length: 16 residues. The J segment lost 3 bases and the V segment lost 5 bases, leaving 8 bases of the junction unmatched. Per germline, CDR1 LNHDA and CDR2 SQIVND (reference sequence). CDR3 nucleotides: TGTGCCAGTAGTGCGCCGGGACAGGGTTTCTACAATGAGCAGTTCTTC. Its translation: CASSAPGQGFYNEQFF.

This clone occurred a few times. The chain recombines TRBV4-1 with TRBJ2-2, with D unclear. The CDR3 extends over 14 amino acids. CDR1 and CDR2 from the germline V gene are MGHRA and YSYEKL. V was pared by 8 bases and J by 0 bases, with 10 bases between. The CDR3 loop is CASRVGSNTGELFF. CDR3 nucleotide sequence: TGCGCCAGCCGAGTGGGATCGAACACCGGGGAGCTGTTTTTT.

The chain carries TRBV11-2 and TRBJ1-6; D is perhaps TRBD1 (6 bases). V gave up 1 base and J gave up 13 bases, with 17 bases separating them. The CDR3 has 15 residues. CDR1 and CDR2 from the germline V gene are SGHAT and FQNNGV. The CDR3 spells CASSLGGRGLRPLHF. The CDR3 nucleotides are TGTGCCAGCAGCTTAGGGGGGCGCGGACTTAGGCCCCTCCACTTT.

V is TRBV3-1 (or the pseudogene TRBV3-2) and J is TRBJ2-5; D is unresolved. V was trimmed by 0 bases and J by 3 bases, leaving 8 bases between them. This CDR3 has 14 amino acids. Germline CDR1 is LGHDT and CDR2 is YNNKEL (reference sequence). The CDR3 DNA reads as TGTGCCAGCAGCCAAGACTATGGCGAAGAGACCCAGTACTTC. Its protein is CASSQDYGEETQYF.

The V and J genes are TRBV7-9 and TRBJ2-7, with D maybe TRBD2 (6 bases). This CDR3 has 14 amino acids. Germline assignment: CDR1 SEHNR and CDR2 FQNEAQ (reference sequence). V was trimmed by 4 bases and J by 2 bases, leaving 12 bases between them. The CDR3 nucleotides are TGTGCCAGCAGCTCGCGACTAGACCCCTACGAGCAGTACTTC. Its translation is CASSSRLDPYEQYF. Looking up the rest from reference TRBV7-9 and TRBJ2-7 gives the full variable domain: DTGVSQNPRHKITKRGQNVTFRCDPISEHNRLYWYRQTLGQGPEFLTYFQNEAQLEKSRLLSDRFSAERPKGSFSTLEIQRTEQGDSAMYLCASSSRLDPYEQYFGPGTRLTVT.

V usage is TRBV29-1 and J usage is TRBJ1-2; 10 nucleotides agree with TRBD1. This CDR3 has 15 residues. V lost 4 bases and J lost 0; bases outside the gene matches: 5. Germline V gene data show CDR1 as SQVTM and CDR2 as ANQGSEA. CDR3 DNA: TGCAGCGTTGGCGGGACAGGGGTGACTAACTATGGCTACACCTTC. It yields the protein CSVGGTGVTNYGYTF.

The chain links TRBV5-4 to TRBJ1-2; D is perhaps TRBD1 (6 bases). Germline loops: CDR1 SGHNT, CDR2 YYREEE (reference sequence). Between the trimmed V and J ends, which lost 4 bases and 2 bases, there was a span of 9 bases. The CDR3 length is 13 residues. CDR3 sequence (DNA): TGTGCCAGCAGCAGGGACAAGAACTATGGCTACACCTTC. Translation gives CASSRDKNYGYTF.

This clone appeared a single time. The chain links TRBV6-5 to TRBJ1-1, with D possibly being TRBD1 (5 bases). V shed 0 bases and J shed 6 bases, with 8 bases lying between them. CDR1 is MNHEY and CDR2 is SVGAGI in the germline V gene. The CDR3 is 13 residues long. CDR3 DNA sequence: TGTGCCAGCAGTTACTCGGGGGTGGCTGAAGCTTTCTTT. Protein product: CASSYSGVAEAFF.

The CDR3 reads CASSKDREIRRASPLHF. CDR3 nucleotides: TGTGCCAGCAGCAAGGACAGGGAGATACGCCGCGCCTCACCCCTCCACTTT. The chain couples TRBV21-1 to TRBJ1-6; TRBD1 was called by the table and not checked on the DNA. TRBV21-1 is a recognized pseudogene. This CDR3 is built from 17 residues.

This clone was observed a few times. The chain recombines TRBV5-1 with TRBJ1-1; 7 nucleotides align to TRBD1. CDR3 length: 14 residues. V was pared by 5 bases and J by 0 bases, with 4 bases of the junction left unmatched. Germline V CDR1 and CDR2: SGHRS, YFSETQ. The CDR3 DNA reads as TGCGCCAGCAGTCGGGACAGCATGAACACTGAAGCTTTCTTT. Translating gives CASSRDSMNTEAFF.

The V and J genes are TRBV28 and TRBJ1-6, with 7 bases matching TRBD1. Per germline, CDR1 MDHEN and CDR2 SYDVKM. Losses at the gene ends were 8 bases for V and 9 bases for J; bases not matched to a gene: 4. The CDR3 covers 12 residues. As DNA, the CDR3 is TGTGCCAGCGTACAGGGGCGTTCACCCCTCCACTTT. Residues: CASVQGRSPLHF.

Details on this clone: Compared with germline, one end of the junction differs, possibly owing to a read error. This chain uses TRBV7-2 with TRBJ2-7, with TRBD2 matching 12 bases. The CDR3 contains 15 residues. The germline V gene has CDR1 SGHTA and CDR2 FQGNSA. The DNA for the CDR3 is TGTGCCAGCAGCCTAGCGGGAGGGTTCGGATACGAGCAGTACTTC. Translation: CASSLAGGFGYEQYF. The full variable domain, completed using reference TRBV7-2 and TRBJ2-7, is GAGVSQSPSNKVTEKGKDVELRCDPISGHTALYWYRQSLGQGLEFLIYFQGNSAPDKSGLPSDRFSAERTGGSVSTLTIQRTQQEDSAVYLCASSLAGGFGYEQYFGPGTRLTVT.

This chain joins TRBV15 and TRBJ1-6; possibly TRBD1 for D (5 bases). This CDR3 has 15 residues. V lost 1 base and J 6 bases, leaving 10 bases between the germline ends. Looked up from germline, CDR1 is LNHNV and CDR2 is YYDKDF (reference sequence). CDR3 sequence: CATSRGQKINSPLHF. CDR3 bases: TGTGCCACCAGCAGAGGACAGAAAATTAATTCACCCCTCCACTTT.

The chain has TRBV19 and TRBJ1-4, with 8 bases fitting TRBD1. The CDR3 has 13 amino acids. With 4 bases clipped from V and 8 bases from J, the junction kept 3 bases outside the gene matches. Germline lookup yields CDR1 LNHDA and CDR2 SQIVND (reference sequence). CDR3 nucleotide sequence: TGTGCCAGTAGTAGCCGGACAGGGGAAAAACTGTTTTTT. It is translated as CASSSRTGEKLFF.

The CDR3 coding sequence is TGTGCCAGCAGCACACACCAGAACACTGAAGCTTTCTTT. Translating gives CASSTHQNTEAFF. This chain joins TRBV9 and TRBJ1-1; D gene uncertain. Trimming left V 4 bases short and J 1 base short, with 8 bases between. The CDR3 extends over 13 amino acids. Germline V gene data show CDR1 as SGDLS and CDR2 as YYNGEE.

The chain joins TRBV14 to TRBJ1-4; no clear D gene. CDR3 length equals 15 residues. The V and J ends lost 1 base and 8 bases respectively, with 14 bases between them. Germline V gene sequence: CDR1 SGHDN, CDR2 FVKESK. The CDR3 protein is CASSQGSGRGEKLFF. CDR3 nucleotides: TGTGCCAGCAGCCAAGGCTCCGGTCGAGGGGAAAAACTGTTTTTT. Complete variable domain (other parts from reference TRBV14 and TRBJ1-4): EAGVTQFPSHSVIEKGQTVTLRCDPISGHDNLYWYRRVMGKEIKFLLHFVKESKQDESGMPNNRFLAERTGGTYSTLKVQPAELEDSGVYFCASSQGSGRGEKLFFGSGTQLSVL.

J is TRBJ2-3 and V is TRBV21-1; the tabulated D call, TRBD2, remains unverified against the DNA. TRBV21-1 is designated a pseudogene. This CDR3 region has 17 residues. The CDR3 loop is CASSKAPCGESTDTQYF. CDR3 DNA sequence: TGTGCCAGCAGCAAAGCGCCATGCGGGGAGAGCACAGATACGCAGTATTTT.

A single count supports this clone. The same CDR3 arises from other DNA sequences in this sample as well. CDR3 residues: CASSVAGGNSGNTIYF. CDR3 in DNA: TGTGCCAGCAGCGTAGCGGGGGGGAACTCTGGAAACACCATATATTTT. The rearrangement joins TRBV9 to TRBJ1-3, with D possibly TRBD1 on 5 matching bases. Trimming left V 0 bases short and J 0 bases short, with 10 bases between. There are 16 residues in the CDR3. Germline V gene data show CDR1 as SGDLS and CDR2 as YYNGEE.

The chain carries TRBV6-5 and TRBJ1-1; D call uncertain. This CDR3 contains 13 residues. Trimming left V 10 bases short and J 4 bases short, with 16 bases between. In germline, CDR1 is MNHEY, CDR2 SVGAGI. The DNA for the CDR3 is TGTGCCACCACCGGGCAGGTGAGCACTGAAGCTTTCTTT. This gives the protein CATTGQVSTEAFF.

CDR3 protein: CASSEATGTVNGYTF. CDR3 nucleotides: TGTGCCAGCAGTGAAGCGACGGGGACAGTCAATGGCTACACCTTC. This rearrangement joins TRBV2 to TRBJ1-2, with 7 bases that match TRBD1. Germline V gene lookup returns CDR1 SNHLY and CDR2 FYNNEI. The CDR3 sequence is 15 residues long. V gave up 0 bases and J gave up 6 bases; unmatched junction bases: 7.

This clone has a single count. The CDR3 nucleotides read TGCAGCGTTGAGACAGGGCTGGGCGAAAAACTGTTTTTT. Translation gives CSVETGLGEKLFF. The chain uses TRBV29-1 and TRBJ1-4, with 7 bases aligning to TRBD1. Looked up from germline, CDR1 is SQVTM and CDR2 is ANQGSEA. After removal of 3 bases from V and 8 bases from J, the junction contained 6 bases not matched to a gene. This CDR3 has 13 amino acids.

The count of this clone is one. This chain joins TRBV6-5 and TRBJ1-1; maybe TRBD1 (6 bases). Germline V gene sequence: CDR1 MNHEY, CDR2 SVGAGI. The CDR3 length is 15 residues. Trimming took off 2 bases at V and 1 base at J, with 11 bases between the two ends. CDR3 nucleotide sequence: TGTGCCAGCAGTTACCTTGGGGGCTCGAACACTGAAGCTTTCTTT. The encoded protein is CASSYLGGSNTEAFF.

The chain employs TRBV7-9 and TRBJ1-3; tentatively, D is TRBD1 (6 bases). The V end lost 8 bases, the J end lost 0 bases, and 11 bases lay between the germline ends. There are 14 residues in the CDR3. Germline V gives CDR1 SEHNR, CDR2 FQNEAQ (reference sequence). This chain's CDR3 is CASGTGLSGNTIYF. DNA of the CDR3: TGTGCCAGCGGAACAGGGCTCTCTGGAAACACCATATATTTT.

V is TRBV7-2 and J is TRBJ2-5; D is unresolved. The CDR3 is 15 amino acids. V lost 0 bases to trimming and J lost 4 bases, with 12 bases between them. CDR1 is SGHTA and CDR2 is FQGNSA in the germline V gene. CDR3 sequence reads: CASSLAWGLAETQYF. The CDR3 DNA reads TGTGCCAGCAGCTTAGCGTGGGGTTTAGCAGAGACCCAGTACTTC.

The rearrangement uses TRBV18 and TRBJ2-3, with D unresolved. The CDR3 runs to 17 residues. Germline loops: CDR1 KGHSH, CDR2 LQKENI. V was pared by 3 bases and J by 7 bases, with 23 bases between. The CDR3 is CASSPLPVSAPVHTQYF. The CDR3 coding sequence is TGTGCCAGCTCACCCTTACCCGTGAGCGCTCCAGTGCATACGCAGTATTTT.

The CDR3 DNA reads TGTGCCAGCAGCCCCCGTGACAGGGATTTTCAGCAGTACTTC. As protein: CASSPRDRDFQQYF. This chain joins TRBV9 and TRBJ2-7; TRBD1 matches 7 bases. J lost 8 bases, V lost 4 bases, and 12 bases had no gene match. This CDR3 is 14 amino acids long. The germline V gene encodes CDR1 SGDLS and CDR2 YYNGEE.

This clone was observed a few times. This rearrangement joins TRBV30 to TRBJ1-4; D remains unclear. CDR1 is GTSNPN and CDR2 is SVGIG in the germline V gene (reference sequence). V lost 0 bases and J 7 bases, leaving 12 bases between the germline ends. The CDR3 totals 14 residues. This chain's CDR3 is CAWSVVGSGEKLFF. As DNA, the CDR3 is TGTGCCTGGAGTGTAGTGGGCTCGGGTGAAAAACTGTTTTTT.